This T cell receptor beta chain was captured in a study of OX40 agonist ivuxolimab in advanced cancers. Study summary: It was ivuxolimab, an agonistic anti-OX40 (CD134) antibody, that patients were treated with. One patient with hepatocellular carcinoma and two with cutaneous melanoma, three in all, had partial responses.

Samples of blood were obtained at baseline, on cycle 4 day 1, and on cycle 7 day 1. Concerning this clone: What it binds is not known.

Points from the study as a whole: Patients with a partial response at 0.1-3.0 mg/kg had among the lowest clonal expansion.

Germline V CDR1 and CDR2: SGHRS, YFSETQ. This CDR3 is 13 amino acids long. V was trimmed by 1 base and J by 3 bases, leaving 8 bases between them. TCRdb's table, derived via immunoSEQ multiplex PCR, lists solely in-frame clones and lacks some. Of tens of thousands of clones listed, roughly four fifths are singletons. The material was CD4+ or CD8+ T cells sorted from blood, obtained in a trial of the OX40 agonist ivuxolimab. The chain joins TRBV5-1 to TRBJ2-7, with D uncertain. The source of this sequence is an adult with an advanced solid tumor such as melanoma, head and neck, liver or kidney cancer. CDR3 sequence: CASSLNFNYEQYF. CDR3 DNA sequence: TGCGCCAGCAGCTTGAATTTTAACTACGAGCAGTACTTC.